This T cell receptor (beta chain) was identified in a study of cytomegalovirus exposure and HLA in healthy donors. This clone appeared once. 60 Vbeta and 13 Jbeta primers were used in PCR. This table comes from immunoSEQ multiplex PCR, and its TCRdb copy is limited to in-frame clones, with some not included. This table has 90,000 to 150,000 clones, about 60% appearing once. This CDR3 is built from 13 residues. V lost 5 bases to trimming and J lost 2 bases, with 7 bases between them. Germline CDR1 is MGHDK and CDR2 is SYGVNS. The origin of this receptor is a man aged 40-49 years in good health and CMV-seropositive. This chain joins TRBV25-1 and TRBJ1-5; perhaps TRBD1 as D (6 bases). Sequencing used PBMCs. In DNA form, the CDR3 reads TGTGCCAGCAGTAACAGGGGCAATCAGCCCCAGCATTTT. It codes for CASSNRGNQPQHF.